These 3 T cell receptor beta chains share one sample of origin, sequenced in a study of blood T cell repertoires in COVID-19. Libraries were prepared by immunoSEQ multiplex PCR; TCRdb keeps only in-frame clonotypes and omits some of them. Among some 170,000 clones listed, 80% to 95% were seen once. Sequenced input: peripheral blood. The receptor source for this set is a woman in her sixties or seventies with COVID-19, enrolled during active disease.

The chain joins TRBV6-2 or TRBV6-3 to TRBJ1-5; 10 positions match TRBD1. This CDR3 has 16 residues. Germline CDR1 MNHEY, CDR2 SVGEGT. The V gene end was trimmed by 6 bases and the J gene end by 3 bases; junction bases not matched to a gene: 8. CDR3 amino acids: CASSPGTGVNNQPQHF. Here the CDR3 DNA reads TGTGCCAGCAGCCCTGGGACAGGGGTTAACAATCAGCCCCAGCATTTT.

The chain combines TRBV12-5 with TRBJ2-1; possible D gene TRBD2, 7 bases. Germline V gives CDR1 LGHNT, CDR2 FRNRAP. The V end was cut by 5 bases, the J end by 11 bases, with 16 bases between. This CDR3 has 13 residues. The CDR3 protein is CASGPTGGPQQFF. CDR3 DNA sequence: TGTGCTAGTGGTCCAACCGGGGGGCCCCAGCAGTTCTTC.

This clone was counted only a few times. V gene TRBV5-1 combines with J gene TRBJ1-6; TRBD1 aligns across 8 bases. CDR1 SGHRS and CDR2 YFSETQ come from the germline V gene. J gave up 9 bases and V 3 bases, and 14 bases lay outside the gene matches. The CDR3 is made up of 17 amino acids. CDR3 protein: CASSSNPVTGVSSPLHF. DNA of the CDR3: TGCGCCAGCAGCTCGAACCCCGTGACAGGGGTGAGTTCACCCCTCCACTTT. The variable domain in full, with the rest retrieved from reference TRBV5-1 and TRBJ1-6, is KAGVTQTPRYLIKTRGQQVTLSCSPISGHRSVSWYQQTPGQGLQFLFEYFSETQRNKGNFPGRFSGRQFSNSRSEMNVSTLELGDSALYLCASSSNPVTGVSSPLHFGNGTRLTVT.